This T cell receptor beta chain appears in the sequencing data of a study of regulatory T cells in long-lasting Graves disease. Study results and limitations: Relative to newly diagnosed Graves' patients, persistent ones had lower TCR diversity.

The J segment lost 2 bases and the V segment lost 5 bases, leaving 5 bases of the junction unmatched. This CDR3 has 15 amino acids. Germline-derived CDR1 and CDR2 are SNHLY and FYNNEI. iRepertoire HTBI primers and Arm-PCR of CDR3 regions built TCR beta libraries. TCRdb used MiXCR to reprocess the multiplex PCR reads, holding one entry per CDR3 protein. The repertoire includes about 210,000 distinct CDR3 sequences, around a fifth of them detected once, and approximately 10% sits in the top ten. Time point described: newly diagnosed GD, antithyroid drugs for less than 3 months. Scientists built the TCR library using RNA that was extracted from PBMCs. Comment on this clonotype: Antigen unknown.

This sample was also put to use in a study of T cells in Graves' hyperthyroidism and ophthalmopathy. Turning to that study: Patients aged 18 to 65 with hyperthyroidism were newly diagnosed, with duration under 2 months. A set of HTBI primers served as the primers for a first-round RT-PCR of the TCR CDR3. Among thyroid clonotypes expanded above 0.001, most also appeared in blood.

The source of this sequence is a woman aged 25 to 39 with Graves disease. The J gene is TRBJ1-4, the V gene TRBV2; 7 bases are a match to TRBD1. This material consisted of peripheral blood mononuclear cells (PBMCs), taken at new diagnosis, from a patient treated with antithyroid drugs. CDR3 in DNA: TGTGCCAGCAGTTCACCACAGGGGACTAATGAAAAACTGTTTTTT. Protein product: CASSSPQGTNEKLFF.